This T cell receptor beta chain was sequenced in a study of cytomegalovirus exposure and HLA in healthy donors. Study-wide results and limits: CMV serostatus was the only recorded immune exposure for donors. According to the study, 160 or so TCR beta chains were cytomegalovirus-associated. In an earlier analysis, in some 540 donors, most V segments appeared productive either ~90% or ~30% of the time. A later analysis revealed that TCR association rates differed between HLA loci, peaking at DRB1 and bottoming out at HLA-C.

CDR3 length: 14 amino acids. Germline values: CDR1 MDHEN, CDR2 SYDVKM. J lost 4 bases, V lost 6 bases, and 6 bases had no gene match. A word on this clone: Its specificity is unknown.

13 Jbeta primers and 60 Vbeta primers were used for the PCR. Clones were read by immunoSEQ multiplex PCR, and TCRdb kept only the in-frame ones, dropping some. Among roughly 130,000 clones listed, around four fifths were seen once. The rearrangement joins TRBV28 to TRBJ2-7, with TRBD1 matching 10 bases. The material sequenced was PBMCs. The TCR was taken from a human donor in good health. The CDR3 nucleotides are TGTGCCAGCAGAGAACCGGACAGGGGGTACGAGCAGTACTTC. Translation gives CASREPDRGYEQYF.